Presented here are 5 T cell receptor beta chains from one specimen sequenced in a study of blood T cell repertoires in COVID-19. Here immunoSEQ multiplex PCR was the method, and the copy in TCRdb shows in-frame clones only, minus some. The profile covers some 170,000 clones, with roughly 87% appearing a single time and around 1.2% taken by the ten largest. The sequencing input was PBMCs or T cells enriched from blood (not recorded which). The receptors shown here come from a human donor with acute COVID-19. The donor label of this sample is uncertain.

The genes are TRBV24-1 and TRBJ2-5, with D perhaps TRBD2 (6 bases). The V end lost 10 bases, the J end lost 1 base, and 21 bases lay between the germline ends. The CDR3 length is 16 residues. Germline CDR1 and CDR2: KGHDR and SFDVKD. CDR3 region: CATTQSLGGTQETQYF. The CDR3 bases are TGTGCCACAACCCAGTCCTTGGGGGGAACCCAAGAGACCCAGTACTTC.

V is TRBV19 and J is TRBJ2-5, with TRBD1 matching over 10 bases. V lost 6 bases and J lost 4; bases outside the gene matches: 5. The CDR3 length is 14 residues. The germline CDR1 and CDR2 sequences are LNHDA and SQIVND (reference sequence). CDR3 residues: CASRSTGGSETQYF. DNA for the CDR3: TGTGCCAGTAGATCGACAGGGGGCTCAGAGACCCAGTACTTC.

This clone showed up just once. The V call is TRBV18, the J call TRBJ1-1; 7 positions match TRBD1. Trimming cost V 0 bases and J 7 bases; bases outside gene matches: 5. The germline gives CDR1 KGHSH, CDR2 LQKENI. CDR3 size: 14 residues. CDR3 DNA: TGTGCCAGCTCACCACCGTTAGGGGGCCTTGAAGCTTTCTTT. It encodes CASSPPLGGLEAFF. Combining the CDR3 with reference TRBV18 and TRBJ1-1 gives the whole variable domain NAGVMQNPRHLVRRRGQEARLRCSPMKGHSHVYWYRQLPEEGLKFMVYLQKENIIDESGMPKERFSAEFPKEGPSILRIQQVVRGDSAAYFCASSPPLGGLEAFFGQGTRLTVV.

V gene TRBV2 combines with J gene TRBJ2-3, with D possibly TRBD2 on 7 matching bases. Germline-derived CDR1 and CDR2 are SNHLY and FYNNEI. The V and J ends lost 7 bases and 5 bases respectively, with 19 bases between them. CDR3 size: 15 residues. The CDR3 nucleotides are TGTGCCAGCAAACGGGGAGGGGGAAGGGAAGATACGCAGTATTTT. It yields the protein CASKRGGGREDTQYF.

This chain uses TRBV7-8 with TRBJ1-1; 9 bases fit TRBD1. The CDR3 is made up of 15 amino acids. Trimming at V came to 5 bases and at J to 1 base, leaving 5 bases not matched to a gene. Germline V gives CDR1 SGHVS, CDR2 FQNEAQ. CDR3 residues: CASSPLDRGNTEAFF. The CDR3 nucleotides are TGTGCCAGCAGCCCCCTGGACAGGGGGAACACTGAAGCTTTCTTT. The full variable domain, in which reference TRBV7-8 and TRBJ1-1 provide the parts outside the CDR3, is GAGVSQSPRYKVAKRGQDVALRCDPISGHVSLFWYQQALGQGPEFLTYFQNEAQLDKSGLPSDRFFAERPEGSVSTLKIQRTQQEDSAVYLCASSPLDRGNTEAFFGQGTRLTVV.